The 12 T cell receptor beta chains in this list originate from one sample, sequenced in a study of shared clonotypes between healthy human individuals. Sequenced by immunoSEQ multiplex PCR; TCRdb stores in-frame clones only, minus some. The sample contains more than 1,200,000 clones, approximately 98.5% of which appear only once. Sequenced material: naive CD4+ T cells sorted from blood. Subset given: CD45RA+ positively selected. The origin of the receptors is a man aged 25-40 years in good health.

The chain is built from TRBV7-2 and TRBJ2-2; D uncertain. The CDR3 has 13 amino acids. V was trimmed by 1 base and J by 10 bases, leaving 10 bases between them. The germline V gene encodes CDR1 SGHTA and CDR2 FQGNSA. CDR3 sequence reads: CASSLGWLEELFF. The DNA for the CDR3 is TGTGCCAGCAGCTTAGGGTGGTTGGAGGAGCTGTTTTTT.

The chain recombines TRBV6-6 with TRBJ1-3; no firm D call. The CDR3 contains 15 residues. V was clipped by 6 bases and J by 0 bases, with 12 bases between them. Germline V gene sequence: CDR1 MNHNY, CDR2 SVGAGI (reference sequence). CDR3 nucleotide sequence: TGTGCCAGCAGGCATCTGGATATCTCTGGAAACACCATATATTTT. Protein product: CASRHLDISGNTIYF.

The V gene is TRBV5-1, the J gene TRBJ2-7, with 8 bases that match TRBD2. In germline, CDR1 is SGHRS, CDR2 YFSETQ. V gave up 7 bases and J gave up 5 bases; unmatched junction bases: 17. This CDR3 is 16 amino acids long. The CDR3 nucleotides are TGCGCCAGCGCCATTCCAAGCGGGAGCGCGATCCACGAGCAGTACTTC. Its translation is CASAIPSGSAIHEQYF.

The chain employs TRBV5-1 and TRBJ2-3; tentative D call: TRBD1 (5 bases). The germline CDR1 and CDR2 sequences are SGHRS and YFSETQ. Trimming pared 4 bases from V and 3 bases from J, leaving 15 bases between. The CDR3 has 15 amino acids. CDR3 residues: CASSLQAPGTDTQYF. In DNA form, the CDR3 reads TGCGCCAGCAGCCTACAGGCCCCAGGGACAGATACGCAGTATTTT.

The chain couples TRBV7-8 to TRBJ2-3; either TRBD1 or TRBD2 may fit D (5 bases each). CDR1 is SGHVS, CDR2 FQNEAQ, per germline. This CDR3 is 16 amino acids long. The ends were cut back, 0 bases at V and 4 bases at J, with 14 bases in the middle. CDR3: CASSLASSRVPDTQYF. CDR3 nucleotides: TGTGCCAGCAGCTTAGCGTCTAGCAGGGTCCCAGATACGCAGTATTTT. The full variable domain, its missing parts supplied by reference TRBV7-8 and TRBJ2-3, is GAGVSQSPRYKVAKRGQDVALRCDPISGHVSLFWYQQALGQGPEFLTYFQNEAQLDKSGLPSDRFFAERPEGSVSTLKIQRTQQEDSAVYLCASSLASSRVPDTQYFGPGTRLTVL.

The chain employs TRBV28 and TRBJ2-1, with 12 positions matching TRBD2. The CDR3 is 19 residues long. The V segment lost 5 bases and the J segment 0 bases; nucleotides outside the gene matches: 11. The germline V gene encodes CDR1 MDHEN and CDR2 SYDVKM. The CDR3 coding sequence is TGTGCCAGCAGTGGGCAGCTAGCGGGAGGGACAAGCTCCTACAATGAGCAGTTCTTC. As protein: CASSGQLAGGTSSYNEQFF.

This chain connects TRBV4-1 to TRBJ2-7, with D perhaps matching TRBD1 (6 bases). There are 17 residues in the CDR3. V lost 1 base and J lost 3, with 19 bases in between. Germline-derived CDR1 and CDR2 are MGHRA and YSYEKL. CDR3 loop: CASSQGLEVTGNYEQYF. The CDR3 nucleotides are TGCGCCAGCAGCCAAGGCCTTGAAGTAACAGGGAACTACGAGCAGTACTTC.

The CDR3 reads CASSPRLAGVVTQYF. The DNA of the CDR3 is TGTGCCAGCAGTCCCCGACTAGCGGGAGTGGTTACGCAGTATTTT. The chain is built from TRBV6-5 and TRBJ2-3; 12 positions match TRBD2. The CDR3 extends over 15 amino acids. The germline CDR1 and CDR2 sequences are MNHEY and SVGAGI. V dropped 5 bases and J dropped 8; count of bases not matched to a gene: 8.

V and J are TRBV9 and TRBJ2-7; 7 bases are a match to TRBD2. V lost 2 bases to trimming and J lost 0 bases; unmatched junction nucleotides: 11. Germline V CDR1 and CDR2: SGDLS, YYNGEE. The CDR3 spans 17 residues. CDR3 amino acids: CASSVSISGVDSYEQYF. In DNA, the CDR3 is TGTGCCAGCAGCGTTTCCATAAGCGGGGTCGACTCCTACGAGCAGTACTTC.

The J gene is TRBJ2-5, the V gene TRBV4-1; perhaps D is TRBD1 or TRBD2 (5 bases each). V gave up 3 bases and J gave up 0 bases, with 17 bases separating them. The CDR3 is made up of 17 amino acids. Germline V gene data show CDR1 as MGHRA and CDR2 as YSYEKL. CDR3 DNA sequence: TGCGCCAGCAGCCATAGACAGTTCGGGGAGAACCAAGAGACCCAGTACTTC. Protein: CASSHRQFGENQETQYF.

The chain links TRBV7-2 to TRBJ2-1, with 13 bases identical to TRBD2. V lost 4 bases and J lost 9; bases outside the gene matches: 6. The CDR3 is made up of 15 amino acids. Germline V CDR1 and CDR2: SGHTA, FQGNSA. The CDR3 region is CASSSGLAGHLEQFF. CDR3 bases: TGTGCCAGCAGCTCGGGACTAGCGGGACACCTTGAGCAGTTCTTC.

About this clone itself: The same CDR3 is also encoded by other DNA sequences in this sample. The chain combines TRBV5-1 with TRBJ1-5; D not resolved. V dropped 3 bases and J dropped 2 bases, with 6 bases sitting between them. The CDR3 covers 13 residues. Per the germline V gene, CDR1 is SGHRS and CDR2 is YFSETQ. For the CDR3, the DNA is TGCGCCAGCAGCTGGACTGGCAATCAGCCCCAGCATTTT. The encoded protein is CASSWTGNQPQHF.